Shown below are 8 T cell receptor beta chains from a single sample sequenced in a study of T cells in Graves' hyperthyroidism and ophthalmopathy. From RNA transcripts, TCR beta CDR3 regions were amplified. The primer set for the first-round RT-PCR of the TCR CDR3 was HTBI. TCRdb independently ran MiXCR on the multiplex PCR reads; one entry per CDR3 protein. The table has nearly 750,000 distinct CDR3 sequences, roughly a third seen once. Specimen: blood. Source of these receptors: a woman aged 40 to 55 with Graves' hyperthyroidism.

V and J are TRBV29-1 and TRBJ1-2; 9 bases are shared with TRBD1. V dropped 6 bases and J dropped 2; count of bases not matched to a gene: 1. The CDR3 loop spans 12 amino acids. From germline, CDR1 is SQVTM and CDR2 ANQGSEA. The CDR3 sequence is CSVTGGNYGYTF. The CDR3, as DNA: TGCAGCGTAACAGGGGGCAACTATGGCTACACCTTC.

As for this clonotype: A read error may produce the germline difference seen at one junction end. CDR3 DNA: TGTGCCGGCAGTCTCGGTGGCTACACCTTC. Encoded protein: CAGSLGGYTF. This chain links TRBV6-5 with TRBJ1-2; no clear D. Germline CDR1 MNHEY, CDR2 SVGAGI. CDR3 length equals 10 residues.

A note on this clonotype: This may arise from a read error, as a much more abundant clone is one base away. This chain joins TRBV5-1 and TRBJ1-1; maybe TRBD1 (6 bases). There are 13 residues in the CDR3. CDR1 and CDR2 (germline): SGHRS, YFSETQ. Written as DNA, the CDR3 is TGTGCCAGCGGCTTGGGGGCCGGGACCTCCGCTTTCTTT. As protein: CASGLGAGTSAFF.

The chain joins TRBV14 to TRBJ2-2, with a possible D match to TRBD2 (6 bases). Trimming removed 6 bases at V and 4 bases at J, with 9 bases between. This CDR3 spans 13 amino acids. CDR1 is SGHDN and CDR2 is FVKESK in the germline V gene. Written as DNA, the CDR3 is TGTGCCAGCAGTCGGGACTTCACCGGGGAGCTGTTTTTT. Translated, it gives CASSRDFTGELFF.

V and J are TRBV10-3 and TRBJ2-2; TRBD2 agrees at 13 bases. The CDR3 runs to 15 residues. J was trimmed by 5 bases and V by 10 bases; bases with no gene match: 7. CDR1 is ENHRY and CDR2 is SYGVKD in the germline V gene. The CDR3 DNA reads TGTGCCACGGAAGCACTAGCGGGAGGGACCGGGGAGCTGTTTTTT. Encoded protein: CATEALAGGTGELFF.

This clonotype occurred many times. The chain combines TRBV7-2 with TRBJ2-5, with a possible D match to TRBD2 (5 bases). The CDR3 spans 14 residues. Germline V gene sequence: CDR1 SGHTA, CDR2 FQGNSA. Between the trimmed V and J ends, which lost 0 bases and 2 bases, there was a span of 7 bases. The CDR3 nucleotides read TGTGCCAGCAGCTTAGCCGGGATACAAGAGACCCAGTACTTC. Residues: CASSLAGIQETQYF.

The table lists this clonotype with a few counts. The CDR3 spells CASSLSGKYQPQHF. CDR3 in DNA: TGTGCCAGCAGTTTAAGCGGCAAGTATCAGCCCCAGCATTTT. V is TRBV28 and J is TRBJ1-5; D call uncertain. There are 14 residues in the CDR3. Germline CDR1 is MDHEN and CDR2 is SYDVKM. Deletions cut 2 bases from V and 5 bases from J, with 10 bases between.

For this clonotype: A much larger clone lies one base from this, so it may be a read error. The chain joins TRBV20-1 to TRBJ2-5; 8 bases fit TRBD2. The CDR3 is 15 amino acids. The germline gives CDR1 DFQATT, CDR2 SNEGSKA (reference sequence). In DNA, the CDR3 is TGCAGTGCTAGCGCACTAGCGGTATCACAAGGGACCCAGTACTTC. Its protein is CSASALAVSQGTQYF.